The 7 T cell receptor beta chains below all came from one sample that was sequenced in a study of early T cells in non-severe SARS-CoV-2 infection. TCRdb independently ran MiXCR on the 5' RACE reads; one entry per CDR3 protein. Altogether about 36,000 distinct CDR3 sequences are present, around 6.5% being singletons, with the ten largest covering around a quarter. The sample in question was whole blood, obtained at baseline. All receptors derive from an adult who was a healthcare worker with PCR-confirmed SARS-CoV-2 infection or an uninfected control (not recorded which).

This clonotype was recorded many times. V usage is TRBV7-2 and J usage is TRBJ1-5; D not resolved. The CDR3 extends over 13 amino acids. Trimming removed 5 bases at V and 7 bases at J, with 12 bases between. CDR1 and CDR2 from the germline V gene are SGHTA and FQGNSA. The CDR3 protein is CASSLRDGQPQHF. CDR3 bases: TGTGCCAGCAGCCTACGAGACGGGCAGCCCCAGCATTTT.

The chain joins TRBV9 to TRBJ2-1; 8 bases match TRBD1. The CDR3 has 18 residues. V dropped 4 bases and J dropped 1; count of bases not matched to a gene: 13. CDR1 is SGDLS and CDR2 is YYNGEE in the germline V gene. The CDR3, as DNA: TGTGCCAGCAGCTCATCCTTATCCGGGACAGGTTCCTACAATGAGCAGTTCTTC. This gives the protein CASSSSLSGTGSYNEQFF.

The chain carries TRBV5-1 and TRBJ2-5; 8 bases fit TRBD1. This CDR3 has 16 amino acids. Germline V lookup: CDR1 SGHRS, CDR2 YFSETQ. The V segment lost 1 base and the J segment 5 bases; nucleotides outside the gene matches: 10. The CDR3 nucleotides are TGCGCCAGCAGCTTGAACATCGGACAGGGAAGCGAGACCCAGTACTTC. Protein: CASSLNIGQGSETQYF.

This clonotype was detected a few times. V and J are TRBV4-1 and TRBJ2-2; D perhaps matches TRBD2 (5 bases). The CDR3 has 15 residues. Germline CDR1 MGHRA, CDR2 YSYEKL. Trimming removed 1 base at V and 8 bases at J, with 14 bases between. The CDR3 loop is CASSQGRGGAGELFF. In DNA, the CDR3 is TGCGCCAGCAGCCAAGGTCGGGGTGGTGCAGGGGAGCTGTTTTTT.

CDR3 nucleotide sequence: TGTGCCAGCAGCCAAGAGGGAGGAGGTGCAGATACGCAGTATTTT. As protein: CASSQEGGGADTQYF. The chain couples TRBV4-2 to TRBJ2-3, with D tentatively TRBD2 (6 bases). The germline V gene has CDR1 LGHNA and CDR2 YNFKEQ. The V gene lost 0 bases and the J gene lost 4 bases, with 11 bases spanning the gap. The CDR3 length is 15 residues.

This clonotype was recorded a few times. V is TRBV6-2 or TRBV6-3 and J is TRBJ2-1, with D perhaps matching TRBD2 (5 bases). The CDR3 sequence is 15 residues long. Trimming left V 5 bases short and J 0 bases short, with 11 bases between. Germline CDR1 MNHEY, CDR2 SVGEGT. CDR3 bases: TGTGCCAGCAGTATAGCGCGGAGCTCCTACAATGAGCAGTTCTTC. It specifies CASSIARSSYNEQFF.

This chain joins TRBV7-2 and TRBJ2-3; 10 positions match TRBD1. The CDR3 is 14 amino acids. Germline V CDR1 and CDR2: SGHTA, FQGNSA. After removal of 5 bases from V and 7 bases from J, the junction contained 6 bases not matched to a gene. CDR3 coding DNA: TGTGCCAGCAGCCGGGACAGGGGCGACCATACGCAGTATTTT. Residues: CASSRDRGDHTQYF.